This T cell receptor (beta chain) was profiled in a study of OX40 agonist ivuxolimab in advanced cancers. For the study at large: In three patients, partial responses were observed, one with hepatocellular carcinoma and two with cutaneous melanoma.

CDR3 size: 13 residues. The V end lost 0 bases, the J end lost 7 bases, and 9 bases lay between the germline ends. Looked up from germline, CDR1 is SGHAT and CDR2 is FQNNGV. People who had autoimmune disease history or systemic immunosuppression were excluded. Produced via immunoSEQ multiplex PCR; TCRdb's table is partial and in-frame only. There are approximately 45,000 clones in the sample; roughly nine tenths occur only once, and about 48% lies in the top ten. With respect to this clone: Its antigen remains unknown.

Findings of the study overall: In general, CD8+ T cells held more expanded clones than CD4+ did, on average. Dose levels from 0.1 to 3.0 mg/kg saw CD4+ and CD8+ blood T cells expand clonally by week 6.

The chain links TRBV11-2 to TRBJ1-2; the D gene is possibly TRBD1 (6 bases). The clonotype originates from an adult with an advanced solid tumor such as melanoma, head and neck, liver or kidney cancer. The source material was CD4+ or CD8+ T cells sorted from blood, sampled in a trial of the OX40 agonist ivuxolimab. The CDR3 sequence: CASSLDRGGGYTF. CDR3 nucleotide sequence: TGTGCCAGCAGCTTAGATCGAGGGGGTGGCTACACCTTC.